This TCR beta chain was sequenced during a study of blood T cell repertoires in COVID-19. Measured with immunoSEQ multiplex PCR; TCRdb has only the in-frame clones, and not every one. In the table there are 130,000 to 150,000 clones, roughly three quarters of which are singletons. Seattle's enrolled individuals joined amid active infection and were then monitored longitudinally. The sequence was obtained from a woman in her seventies with COVID-19, enrolled during active disease. The sequencing input was peripheral blood.

The CDR3 here is CASRDGGEEKLFF. The CDR3 nucleotides read TGTGCCAGCAGGGACGGGGGAGAAGAAAAACTGTTTTTT. The rearrangement uses TRBV2 and TRBJ1-4; D is possibly TRBD1 (5 bases). The CDR3 is 13 residues long. Germline V gene lookup returns CDR1 SNHLY and CDR2 FYNNEI. V was pared by 6 bases and J by 8 bases, with 13 bases between. Full variable domain (rest looked up from reference TRBV2 and TRBJ1-4): EPEVTQTPSHQVTQMGQEVILRCVPISNHLYFYWYRQILGQKVEFLVSFYNNEISEKSEIFDDQFSVERPDGSNFTLKIRSTKLEDSAMYFCASRDGGEEKLFFGSGTQLSVL.